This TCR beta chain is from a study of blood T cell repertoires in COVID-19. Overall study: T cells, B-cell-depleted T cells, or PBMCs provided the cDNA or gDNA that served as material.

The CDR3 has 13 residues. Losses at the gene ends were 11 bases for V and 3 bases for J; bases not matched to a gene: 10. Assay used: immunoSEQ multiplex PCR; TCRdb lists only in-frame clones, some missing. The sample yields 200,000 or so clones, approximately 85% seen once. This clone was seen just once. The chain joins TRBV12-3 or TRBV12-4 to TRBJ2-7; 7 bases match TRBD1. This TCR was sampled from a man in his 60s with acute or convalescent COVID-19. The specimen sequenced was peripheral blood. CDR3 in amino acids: CARNLGGSYEQYF. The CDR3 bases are TGTGCCCGCAATTTAGGGGGCAGCTACGAGCAGTACTTC.